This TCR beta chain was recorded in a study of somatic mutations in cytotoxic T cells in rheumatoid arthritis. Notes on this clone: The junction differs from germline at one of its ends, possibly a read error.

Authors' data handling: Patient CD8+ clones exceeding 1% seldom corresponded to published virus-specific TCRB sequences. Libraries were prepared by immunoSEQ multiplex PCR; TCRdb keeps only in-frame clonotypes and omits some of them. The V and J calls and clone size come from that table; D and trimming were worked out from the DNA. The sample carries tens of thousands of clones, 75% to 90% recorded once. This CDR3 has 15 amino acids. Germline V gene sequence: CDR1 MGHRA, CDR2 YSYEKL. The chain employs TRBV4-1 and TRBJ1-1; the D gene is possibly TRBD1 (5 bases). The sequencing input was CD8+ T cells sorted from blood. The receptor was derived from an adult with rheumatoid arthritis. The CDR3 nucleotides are TGCGCCAGCAGCCAAGACCGGGGGGGGAACGCTGAAGCTTTCTTT. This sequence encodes CASSQDRGGNAEAFF.